This T cell receptor beta chain was sequenced in a study of shared clonotypes between healthy human individuals. As for the study in general: CD4 naive and CD4 memory each took three plates per donor, while CD8 naive took two and CD8 memory one.

The donors were adults (healthy and HIV-negative) with no recent acute infections or vaccinations. The V end was cut by 4 bases, the J end by 2 bases, with 13 bases between. The CDR3 has 15 amino acids. Germline V lookup: CDR1 MDHEN, CDR2 SYDVKM. Samples underwent the assay at deep level. TCRdb keeps only in-frame clones here, not all; method: immunoSEQ multiplex PCR. The sample has over 2 million clones, around 93% seen once. This clonotype was obtained from a young man in good health. Some clones in this sample may be carry-over from other donors' samples. Sequenced: naive CD4+ T cells from PBMCs. Subset here: CD45RA+ positively selected. This rearrangement joins TRBV28 to TRBJ2-3; D possibly corresponds to TRBD1 (6 bases). The CDR3, as DNA: TGTGCCAGCAGTTCTGCAGGGGCCAACACAGATACGCAGTATTTT. This sequence encodes CASSSAGANTDTQYF.